This TCR beta chain was profiled in a study of control samples from healthy donors and cancer patients. Here immunoSEQ multiplex PCR was the method, and the copy in TCRdb shows in-frame clones only, minus some. Among fewer than 120,000 clones listed, approximately 90% were seen once. This clonotype was sampled from an older woman with lung cancer. Material for sequencing was PBMCs.

The DNA for the CDR3 is TGTGCCAGCAGCTTAGGGGACTTTGGGGACTATGGCTACACCTTC. Its protein is CASSLGDFGDYGYTF. The gene calls are TRBV7-9 and TRBJ1-2, with D perhaps TRBD1 (5 bases). Germline V gene data show CDR1 as SEHNR and CDR2 as FQNEAQ (reference sequence). The CDR3 totals 15 residues. Trimming removed 1 base at V and 3 bases at J, with 12 bases between.